This TCR beta chain was documented in a study of read filtering for tumor transcriptome and immune sequencing. Looking at the study overall: Whole-transcriptome libraries were prepared after DNase treatment. Findings and caveats of the study: Around 84% of IR-seq clonotypes had one read, totaling 3% to 4% of reads; RNA-seq: roughly 76% and 46%.

Molecular barcoded adaptors covering alpha/delta and beta/gamma chains were used on roughly 370 ng RNA. TCRdb fed the reads into MiXCR, producing one record per CDR3 protein. Found here are about 45,000 distinct CDR3 sequences, less than 20% of them singletons; the top ten hold more than 30%. Worth noting for this clonotype: Its target is not known.

The CDR3 covers 11 residues. Trimming cost V 0 bases and J 14 bases, with 10 bases left between them. The germline V gene encodes CDR1 DFQATT and CDR2 SNEGSKA (reference sequence). The sequence was obtained from a donor at least 40 years old with multiple myeloma. The V call is TRBV20-1, the J call TRBJ1-4; D uncertain. Material: a population of CD138-negative cells sorted from bone marrow. CDR3 protein: CSAREATVLFF. The CDR3 nucleotides read TGCAGTGCTAGAGAGGCCACCGTGCTGTTTTTT.